The clone carrying this T cell receptor beta chain was seen only once. Its antigen is not identified. One end of the junction is discordant with germline, which a read error may explain. Built from TCR beta cDNA, the libraries had unique molecular identifiers in them. TCRdb re-called the PCR reads through MiXCR, storing one row per CDR3 protein. The sample contains roughly 600,000 distinct CDR3 sequences, 40% to 50% of which appear only once. The data are from a study of post-analysis software for immune sequencing data. Whole-study findings and limits: Patients carried roughly 5 TRBV segments more frequently than controls did, and TRBV5-6, TRBV5-1 and TRBV20-1 were among them.

Germline V gene data show CDR1 as SGHTA and CDR2 as FQGNSA. CDR3 size: 15 residues. The TCR was taken from a girl aged 10 to 17 with multiple sclerosis. The specimen sequenced was blood. V gene TRBV7-2 combines with J gene TRBJ1-2, with 7 bases that match TRBD1. CDR3 amino acids: CASNLAGGANYGYTF. CDR3 sequence (DNA): TGTGCCAGCAACTTAGCAGGGGGAGCTAACTATGGCTACACCTTC.